The TCR beta chain under discussion was sequenced for a study of vaccination and CD4 T cells after COVID-19. Concerning this clonotype itself: The antigen remains unidentified.

Points from the study as a whole: Convalescent patient numbers were relatively low, with no early post-infection timepoints.

Treatment noted: roughly 10-day PBMC culture with coronavirus spike peptide pools or control peptides (ViraFEST assay). Cultures of PBMCs, a few million per well, were set up with roughly 9.5 IU/ml IL-2 and around 9.8 ug/ml peptide pools. In germline, CDR1 is SEHNR, CDR2 FQNEAQ (reference sequence). CDR3 length equals 14 residues. V was clipped by 5 bases and J by 4 bases, with 14 bases between them. The Oncomine TCR Beta short-read assay was what sequenced the DNA obtained from cultured CD4+ T cells. TCRdb itself ran the PCR reads through MiXCR, one entry per CDR3 protein. This sample has 9,500 to 12,000 distinct CDR3 sequences, with more than 35% found just once.

The sequencing input was CD4+ T cells from blood, cultured in vitro. The rearrangement joins TRBV7-9 to TRBJ1-2; D is ambiguous. The clonotype comes from a human donor who had recovered from COVID-19. DNA of the CDR3: TGTGCCAGCAGCCGCCCTCGGGCGGCCTATGGCTACACCTTC. Translation: CASSRPRAAYGYTF. Based on the CDR3 plus reference TRBV7-9 and TRBJ1-2, the full variable domain is DTGVSQNPRHKITKRGQNVTFRCDPISEHNRLYWYRQTLGQGPEFLTYFQNEAQLEKSRLLSDRFSAERPKGSFSTLEIQRTEQGDSAMYLCASSRPRAAYGYTFGSGTRLTVV.